Below, 22 T cell receptor beta chains from the same sample are listed, as sequenced in a study of blood T cell repertoires in COVID-19. TCRdb keeps only in-frame clones here, not all; method: immunoSEQ multiplex PCR. The table lists about 220,000 clones, over 75% of them singletons. Sequenced: PBMCs or T cells enriched from blood (not recorded which). The receptors shown here come from an older woman who had recovered from COVID-19.

The chain joins TRBV2 to TRBJ1-4; weak D call: TRBD1 (6 bases). Germline CDR1 SNHLY, CDR2 FYNNEI. The V end was cut by 6 bases, the J end by 6 bases, with 14 bases between. This CDR3 spans 14 amino acids. The CDR3 loop reads CASRLDWTDEKLFF. DNA for the CDR3: TGTGCCAGCAGGTTGGACTGGACAGATGAAAAACTGTTTTTT.

This chain uses TRBV19 with TRBJ2-3; 8 bases are shared with TRBD2. The CDR3 extends over 18 amino acids. CDR1 is LNHDA, CDR2 SQIVND, per germline (reference sequence). V shed 1 base, J shed 0 bases, and the junction held 9 bases outside the gene matches. The CDR3 bases are TGTGCCAGTAGTATAGGAGCTAGCGGGCCTTCTAGCACAGATACGCAGTATTTT. It codes for CASSIGASGPSSTDTQYF.

The CDR3 region is CASSLTGHLSYEQYF. CDR3 sequence (DNA): TGTGCCAGCAGCTTAACGGGACACCTCTCCTACGAGCAGTACTTC. V usage is TRBV11-2 and J usage is TRBJ2-7; TRBD1 is a possible D gene (6 bases). The germline V gene has CDR1 SGHAT and CDR2 FQNNGV. V gave up 2 bases and J gave up 0 bases, with 11 bases separating them. The CDR3 covers 15 residues.

This clone was detected once. This sequence joins TRBV2 and TRBJ2-3, with D unclear. This CDR3 contains 11 residues. CDR1 and CDR2 from the germline V gene are SNHLY and FYNNEI. Deletions cut 2 bases from V and 8 bases from J, with 5 bases between. The DNA for the CDR3 is TGTGCCAGCAGTGAATCCGTTACGCAGTATTTT. Translating it yields CASSESVTQYF.

The genes are TRBV24-1 and TRBJ2-2; TRBD2 might be the D (5 bases). Germline CDR1 and CDR2: KGHDR and SFDVKD. V was cut by 5 bases and J by 2 bases, with 11 bases left in between. The CDR3 is 15 amino acids. The CDR3 here is CATSGTSPNTGELFF. The CDR3 bases are TGTGCCACCAGTGGGACTTCTCCCAACACCGGGGAGCTGTTTTTT.

The chain links TRBV9 to TRBJ1-3; D possibly corresponds to TRBD1 (5 bases). The CDR3 sequence is 15 residues long. Germline V gives CDR1 SGDLS, CDR2 YYNGEE. V lost 0 bases and J lost 2, with 9 bases in between. Here the CDR3 reads CASSVGAGTGNTIYF. CDR3 in DNA: TGTGCCAGCAGCGTAGGGGCAGGGACTGGAAACACCATATATTTT.

This chain joins TRBV7-9 and TRBJ1-1; weak D call: TRBD1 (5 bases). The CDR3 is 14 residues long. In germline, CDR1 is SEHNR, CDR2 FQNEAQ (reference sequence). Trimming removed 5 bases at V and 1 base at J, with 11 bases between. CDR3 in DNA: TGTGCCAGCAGCATCCCGGGGGGGAACACTGAAGCTTTCTTT. Amino acid sequence: CASSIPGGNTEAFF. The full variable domain, completed using reference TRBV7-9 and TRBJ1-1, is DTGVSQNPRHKITKRGQNVTFRCDPISEHNRLYWYRQTLGQGPEFLTYFQNEAQLEKSRLLSDRFSAERPKGSFSTLEIQRTEQGDSAMYLCASSIPGGNTEAFFGQGTRLTVV.

The rearrangement uses TRBV2 and TRBJ2-4; tentative D call: TRBD2 (6 bases). This CDR3 comprises 16 residues. Germline CDR1 reads SNHLY; CDR2 reads FYNNEI. The V gene lost 11 bases and the J gene lost 4 bases, with 24 bases spanning the gap. The CDR3 DNA reads TGTGCCTACTGGGGGGAATGGGGGACTCAAAAAAACATTCAGTACTTC. It codes for CAYWGEWGTQKNIQYF.

This clone was counted once. J is TRBJ2-2 and V is TRBV7-2, with 9 bases matching TRBD2. CDR1 and CDR2 (germline): SGHTA, FQGNSA. The CDR3 loop spans 16 amino acids. V shed 5 bases, J shed 4 bases, and the junction held 8 bases outside the gene matches. The chain's CDR3 is CASSLPGRGGTGELFF. CDR3 nucleotide sequence: TGTGCCAGCAGCCTCCCGGGGCGGGGGGGCACCGGGGAGCTGTTTTTT.

This clone has just a few counts. The rearrangement links TRBV12-3 or TRBV12-4 to TRBJ2-1, with 7 bases fitting TRBD2. V was pared by 1 base and J by 15 bases, with 6 bases of the junction left unmatched. The CDR3 extends over 12 amino acids. The CDR3 spells CASSLVASGGFF. In DNA form, the CDR3 reads TGTGCCAGCAGTTTAGTCGCTAGCGGTGGGTTCTTC.

The chain couples TRBV7-8 to TRBJ2-4; 9 bases map to TRBD1. Germline V gene sequence: CDR1 SGHVS, CDR2 FQNEAQ. V lost 2 bases to trimming and J lost 7 bases; unmatched junction nucleotides: 6. The CDR3 length is 15 residues. CDR3 sequence: CASSLTRDRVNIQYF. CDR3 DNA: TGTGCCAGCAGCTTAACCCGGGACAGGGTTAACATTCAGTACTTC. Supplemented by reference TRBV7-8 and TRBJ2-4, the full variable domain reads GAGVSQSPRYKVAKRGQDVALRCDPISGHVSLFWYQQALGQGPEFLTYFQNEAQLDKSGLPSDRFFAERPEGSVSTLKIQRTQQEDSAVYLCASSLTRDRVNIQYFGAGTRLSVL.

The chain joins TRBV4-3 to TRBJ2-7, with 8 nucleotides matching TRBD2. Losses at the gene ends were 0 bases for V and 9 bases for J; bases not matched to a gene: 13. In germline, CDR1 is LGHNA, CDR2 YSLEER. The CDR3 covers 16 residues. This chain's CDR3 is CASSQDRTSGRFGQYF. For the CDR3, the DNA is TGCGCCAGCAGCCAAGATCGCACTAGCGGTCGTTTTGGGCAGTACTTC.

This rearrangement joins TRBV7-9 to TRBJ1-1; tentative D call: TRBD1 (5 bases). V was clipped by 3 bases and J by 4 bases, with 12 bases between them. This CDR3 comprises 14 residues. CDR1 is SEHNR, CDR2 FQNEAQ, per germline (reference sequence). The CDR3 DNA reads TGTGCCAGCAGCTTGGGTAATAGGGGCACTGAAGCTTTCTTT. Translation gives CASSLGNRGTEAFF. The full variable domain, completed using reference TRBV7-9 and TRBJ1-1, is DTGVSQNPRHKITKRGQNVTFRCDPISEHNRLYWYRQTLGQGPEFLTYFQNEAQLEKSRLLSDRFSAERPKGSFSTLEIQRTEQGDSAMYLCASSLGNRGTEAFFGQGTRLTVV.

The chain combines TRBV5-4 with TRBJ2-7; TRBD2 matches at 7 bases. V was pared by 4 bases and J by 0 bases, with 10 bases of the junction left unmatched. The CDR3 spans 16 residues. Germline V gene data show CDR1 as SGHNT and CDR2 as YYREEE (reference sequence). The CDR3 is CASSTDLRDYSYEQYF. Written as DNA, the CDR3 is TGTGCCAGCAGCACGGATTTGAGGGACTACTCCTACGAGCAGTACTTC.

The V and J genes are TRBV5-1 and TRBJ1-3; 8 bases fit TRBD1. This CDR3 contains 15 residues. V lost 5 bases and J lost 4; bases outside the gene matches: 8. Germline CDR1 SGHRS, CDR2 YFSETQ. The CDR3 is CASSSQGAHGNTIYF. The CDR3 DNA reads TGCGCCAGCAGTTCTCAGGGGGCTCACGGAAACACCATATATTTT.

This chain links TRBV6-5 with TRBJ2-3; maybe TRBD2 (5 bases). The CDR3 spans 13 residues. V was shortened by 10 bases and J by 2 bases, with 13 bases between the two germline ends. The germline gives CDR1 MNHEY, CDR2 SVGAGI. In DNA form, the CDR3 reads TGTGCCACCAATAGGGAGATCACAGATACGCAGTATTTT. Its protein product is CATNREITDTQYF.

This chain uses TRBV29-1 with TRBJ2-1; 9 nucleotides line up with TRBD1. This CDR3 is 13 amino acids long. The germline V gene encodes CDR1 SQVTM and CDR2 ANQGSEA. Trimming at V came to 1 base and at J to 5 bases, leaving 0 bases not matched to a gene. The CDR3: CSVEGTGDNEQFF. Here the CDR3 DNA reads TGCAGCGTTGAAGGGACAGGGGACAATGAGCAGTTCTTC.

This clone was counted only a few times. The CDR3 nucleotides read TGCAGCGCCCGAAGTTCCATCGGTCGGACGGACTACTATGGCTACACCTTC. As protein: CSARSSIGRTDYYGYTF. The chain couples TRBV29-1 to TRBJ1-2, with D unclear. The germline CDR1 and CDR2 sequences are SQVTM and ANQGSEA. V was shortened by 7 bases and J by 3 bases, with 27 bases between the two germline ends. The CDR3 spans 17 residues.

The chain employs TRBV6-5 and TRBJ2-1, with 7 positions matching TRBD1. CDR3 length equals 13 residues. V trimming: 6 bases; J trimming: 7 bases; junction bases outside the gene matches: 6. Germline values: CDR1 MNHEY, CDR2 SVGAGI. DNA of the CDR3: TGTGCCAGCAGGACAGGGCTGGGAAATGAGCAGTTCTTC. Its protein is CASRTGLGNEQFF.

V gene TRBV7-9 combines with J gene TRBJ2-3; 13 positions agree with TRBD2. CDR3 length: 18 residues. J was trimmed by 5 bases and V by 5 bases; bases with no gene match: 13. CDR1 SEHNR and CDR2 FQNEAQ come from the germline V gene (reference sequence). CDR3 sequence reads: CASSLRLAGGVFQDTQYF. Here the CDR3 DNA reads TGTGCCAGCAGCCTCCGACTAGCGGGAGGTGTCTTTCAAGATACGCAGTATTTT.

The rearrangement uses TRBV7-3 and TRBJ1-5, with a possible D match to TRBD1 (6 bases). The germline V gene encodes CDR1 SGHTA and CDR2 FQGTGA. The CDR3 has 14 amino acids. V gave up 6 bases and J gave up 6 bases, with 15 bases separating them. Written as DNA, the CDR3 is TGTGCCAGCAGTCCCACAGGGTCCGGTCAGCCCCAGCATTTT. Amino acids: CASSPTGSGQPQHF.

This rearrangement joins TRBV10-3 to TRBJ2-1; 12 positions match TRBD2. The junction had 4 bases not matched to a gene; V was cut back by 3 bases and J by 7 bases. CDR1 and CDR2 from the germline V gene are ENHRY and SYGVKD. The CDR3 length is 15 residues. The DNA for the CDR3 is TGTGCCATCAGTGATGGACTAGCGGGGCGAAATGAGCAGTTCTTC. Translated, it gives CAISDGLAGRNEQFF.